These 25 T cell receptor beta chains were all obtained from the same sample, sequenced in a study of T cells in Graves' hyperthyroidism and ophthalmopathy (dated by TCRdb to between 2018 and 2021). The library was obtained by multiplex PCR. Sequencing was carried out with an Illumina HiSeq 2000. The TCR beta CDR3 regions were amplified from RNA transcripts. For the first round of RT-PCR on the TCR CDR3, the HTBI primer set was used together with the Qiagen OneStep RT-PCR kit. Starting from the raw public reads, TCRdb applied fastp trimming at Q25, assembled clones with MiXCR and retained in-frame beta chains. Duplicate CDR3 protein sequences are folded into a single record with the most common DNA and genes. This sample lists 450,000 to 700,000 distinct CDR3 sequences; approximately 44% were detected once. Of the sample, approximately 8.4% falls within the top ten clones. Input material: peripheral blood or thyroid tissue (not recorded which). These receptors were obtained from a woman aged 18 to 35 with Graves' hyperthyroidism.

This chain joins TRBV7-2 and TRBJ1-2, with TRBD1 matching over 9 bases. Germline trimming cut 5 bases from V and 4 bases from J; bases unmatched to any gene: 11. Germline V gives CDR1 SGHTA, CDR2 FQGNSA. The CDR3 contains 16 residues. DNA of the CDR3: TGTGCCAGCAGCAGTGAAGCGGGACAGGGTTCCTATGGCTACACCTTC. Protein: CASSSEAGQGSYGYTF.

Ten or more counts support this clonotype. This chain links TRBV7-2 with TRBJ2-5; 12 bases map to TRBD2. V shed 5 bases and J 4 bases; nucleotides not matched to a gene: 2. This CDR3 contains 14 residues. CDR1 and CDR2 (germline): SGHTA, FQGNSA. This CDR3 reads CASSRLAGVETQYF. Written as DNA, the CDR3 is TGTGCCAGCAGCCGACTAGCGGGAGTAGAGACCCAGTACTTC.

At least ten counts were recorded for this clonotype. The chain recombines TRBV6-5 with TRBJ1-5; D may be TRBD1 (5 bases). This CDR3 has 13 residues. The germline gives CDR1 MNHEY, CDR2 SVGAGI. Trimming took 6 bases from V and 3 from J, leaving 9 bases between them. The CDR3 protein is CASRRGVNQPQHF. The CDR3 coding sequence is TGTGCCAGCAGGAGGGGAGTCAATCAGCCCCAGCATTTT.

The V gene is TRBV5-1, the J gene TRBJ1-5, with 10 bases lining up with TRBD1. The CDR3 sequence is 14 residues long. Germline V gene data show CDR1 as SGHRS and CDR2 as YFSETQ. Trimming took 7 bases from V and 5 from J; bases not matched to a gene: 6. CDR3 loop: CASRLGTGDQPQHF. The CDR3 DNA reads TGCGCCAGCCGTTTAGGGACAGGGGATCAGCCCCAGCATTTT.

The chain carries TRBV20-1 and TRBJ1-3, with D perhaps TRBD1 (5 bases). V was clipped by 5 bases and J by 8 bases, with 13 bases between them. Germline V gives CDR1 DFQATT, CDR2 SNEGSKA (reference sequence). This CDR3 region has 12 residues. The CDR3 DNA is TGCAGTGCTGGATCGGGACTATACACCATATATTTT. Translated, it gives CSAGSGLYTIYF.

This clonotype has only one observation. The chain has TRBV29-1 and TRBJ1-4; D not resolved. The CDR3 is 13 residues long. V lost 3 bases, J lost 10 bases, and 15 bases lay in between. The germline V gene has CDR1 SQVTM and CDR2 ANQGSEA. This CDR3 is CSVDKGITGKLFF. CDR3 in DNA: TGCAGCGTTGATAAGGGTATCACTGGAAAACTGTTTTTT.

This chain links TRBV7-3 with TRBJ2-3; D gene uncertain. This CDR3 contains 13 residues. With 4 bases removed from V and 3 bases from J, the gap between germline ends came to 8 bases. CDR1 and CDR2 from the germline V gene are SGHTA and FQGTGA. CDR3: CASSYLRTDTQYF. Written as DNA, the CDR3 is TGTGCCAGCAGCTACCTCCGGACAGATACGCAGTATTTT.

This chain connects TRBV6-1 to TRBJ1-4; D call uncertain. Per germline, CDR1 MNHNS and CDR2 SASEGT. The CDR3 runs to 14 residues. With 5 bases removed from V and 8 bases from J, the gap between germline ends came to 15 bases. CDR3 sequence (DNA): TGTGCCAGCAGTTCCCCCCGGACTGTCGAAAAACTGTTTTTT. Protein sequence: CASSSPRTVEKLFF.

This clonotype was picked up a small number of times. The chain carries TRBV14 and TRBJ2-2; D unclear. The germline CDR1 and CDR2 sequences are SGHDN and FVKESK. The ends were cut back, 3 bases at V and 5 bases at J, with 10 bases in the middle. The length of the CDR3 is 14 residues. The CDR3 DNA reads TGTGCCAGCAGCCACCCCACGTGGACCGGGGAGCTGTTTTTT. Translating it yields CASSHPTWTGELFF.

In this sample, this clonotype turned up many times. This chain uses TRBV6-2 or TRBV6-3 with TRBJ2-7, with 8 bases identical to TRBD1. V was pared by 5 bases and J by 6 bases, with 9 bases of the junction left unmatched. CDR3 length: 14 residues. Germline assignment: CDR1 MNHEY and CDR2 SVGEGT. CDR3 coding DNA: TGTGCCAGCAGTCTACGGACAGGGACAGGCGAGCAGTACTTC. It encodes CASSLRTGTGEQYF.

The CDR3 DNA sequence: TGCGCCAGCAGCTCGGACAGAAACGCCTACGAGCAGTACTTC. This sequence encodes CASSSDRNAYEQYF. The rearrangement joins TRBV5-1 to TRBJ2-7; possibly TRBD1 for D (6 bases). The CDR3 loop spans 14 amino acids. V was trimmed by 3 bases and J by 2 bases, leaving 12 bases between them. Per the germline V gene, CDR1 is SGHRS and CDR2 is YFSETQ.

Many counts were recorded for this clonotype. The chain couples TRBV13 to TRBJ1-1, with D perhaps matching TRBD1 (6 bases). The length of the CDR3 is 15 residues. V lost 3 bases and J lost 6, with 17 bases in between. The germline CDR1 and CDR2 sequences are PRHDT and FYEKMQ (reference sequence). Here the CDR3 reads CASSFAQGMIAEAFF. The CDR3, as DNA: TGTGCCAGCAGCTTCGCTCAGGGGATGATCGCTGAAGCTTTCTTT. Drawing the rest from reference TRBV13 and TRBJ1-1, the complete variable domain is AAGVIQSPRHLIKEKRETATLKCYPIPRHDTVYWYQQGPGQDPQFLISFYEKMQSDKGSIPDRFSAQQFSDYHSELNMSSLELGDSALYFCASSFAQGMIAEAFFGQGTRLTVV.

This clonotype was counted ten times or more. The chain has TRBV7-9 and TRBJ1-5; D not resolved. The CDR3 length is 14 residues. Trimming stripped 3 bases from V and 0 bases from J, with 6 bases between. Germline V lookup: CDR1 SEHNR, CDR2 FQNEAQ (reference sequence). As DNA, the CDR3 is TGTGCCAGCAGCTTGACGGATAGCAATCAGCCCCAGCATTTT. Translated, it gives CASSLTDSNQPQHF.

This clonotype was found many times. V and J are TRBV6-1 and TRBJ1-5; the D is unclear. The germline V and J ends were trimmed by 1 base and 9 bases, with 10 bases remaining between them. CDR3 length equals 13 residues. Germline assignment: CDR1 MNHNS and CDR2 SASEGT. The CDR3, as DNA: TGTGCCAGCAGTGAAGAGGGTGGCGGGCCCCAGCATTTT. Protein product: CASSEEGGGPQHF.

Points on this clonotype: Being one base from a much bigger clone, this may be a read error. The rearrangement uses TRBV27 and TRBJ1-1; D perhaps matches TRBD1 (5 bases). V was trimmed by 5 bases and J by 7 bases, leaving 17 bases between them. This CDR3 has 14 residues. Germline loops: CDR1 MNHEY, CDR2 SMNVEV (reference sequence). This chain's CDR3 is CASSLTGGNLEAFF. Written as DNA, the CDR3 is TGTGCCAGCAGTCTGACGGGGGGTAACCTTGAAGCTTTCTTT.

The chain couples TRBV7-2 to TRBJ1-4; no clear D. Trimming removed 1 base from V and 0 bases from J, with 3 bases in between. CDR3 length equals 14 residues. CDR1 is SGHTA, CDR2 FQGNSA, per germline. The CDR3 is CASSLVPTNEKLFF. Here the CDR3 DNA reads TGTGCCAGCAGCTTAGTCCCAACTAATGAAAAACTGTTTTTT. The full variable domain, its missing parts supplied by reference TRBV7-2 and TRBJ1-4, is GAGVSQSPSNKVTEKGKDVELRCDPISGHTALYWYRQSLGQGLEFLIYFQGNSAPDKSGLPSDRFSAERTGGSVSTLTIQRTQQEDSAVYLCASSLVPTNEKLFFGSGTQLSVL.

This clonotype was detected once. The gene calls are TRBV6-1 and TRBJ1-5, with D maybe TRBD1 (6 bases). This CDR3 region has 14 residues. The V end lost 5 bases, the J end lost 10 bases, and 18 bases lay between the germline ends. The germline gives CDR1 MNHNS, CDR2 SASEGT. The CDR3: CASSYSTGDSPQHF. CDR3 in DNA: TGTGCCAGCAGTTACTCGACAGGAGATTCACCCCAGCATTTT.

The sample holds one count of this clonotype. The rearrangement joins TRBV14 to TRBJ1-2; TRBD1 agrees at 10 bases. V lost 5 bases to trimming and J lost 4 bases; unmatched junction nucleotides: 4. Germline CDR1 SGHDN, CDR2 FVKESK. The CDR3 covers 14 residues. CDR3 protein: CASSGQGDGYGYTF. The CDR3 DNA is TGTGCCAGCAGCGGACAGGGGGACGGCTATGGCTACACCTTC.

A note on this clonotype: Its ends do not fully match the called genes, so a read error is possible. V is TRBV20-1 and J is TRBJ2-2; 7 bases are shared with TRBD2. The CDR3 is 14 amino acids. Germline V gives CDR1 DFQATT, CDR2 SNEGSKA (reference sequence). CDR3 in amino acids: CSAIGSGNTRELVF. The CDR3 nucleotides are TGCAGTGCCATAGGCAGCGGGAACACCAGGGAGCTGGTTTTT.

This clonotype appeared many times. The chain recombines TRBV4-1 with TRBJ1-1; D gene uncertain. The CDR3 covers 16 residues. CDR1 is MGHRA and CDR2 is YSYEKL in the germline V gene. V gave up 1 base and J gave up 0 bases, with 12 bases separating them. In DNA, the CDR3 is TGCGCCAGCAGCCAAGGACGGTATTCCATGAACACTGAAGCTTTCTTT. This gives the protein CASSQGRYSMNTEAFF.

This clonotype was observed many times. The J gene is TRBJ1-1, the V gene TRBV20-1; D unresolved. This CDR3 is 13 amino acids long. The germline V and J ends were trimmed by 6 bases and 0 bases, with 11 bases remaining between them. Per germline, CDR1 DFQATT and CDR2 SNEGSKA (reference sequence). In DNA form, the CDR3 reads TGCAGTGCGAACACGCATTTGAACACTGAAGCTTTCTTT. It codes for CSANTHLNTEAFF.

In its sample, this clonotype was seen many times. The V and J genes are TRBV2 and TRBJ1-2, with a weak D call TRBD1 (5 bases). Germline V gene data show CDR1 as SNHLY and CDR2 as FYNNEI. Trimming stripped 7 bases from V and 4 bases from J, with 13 bases between. This CDR3 region has 13 residues. The CDR3 protein is CASMRDPSYGYTF. The CDR3 nucleotides are TGTGCCAGCATGAGGGACCCCTCCTATGGCTACACCTTC.

This rearrangement joins TRBV4-1 to TRBJ2-7, with 11 bases lining up with TRBD2. Germline CDR1 is MGHRA and CDR2 is YSYEKL. V gave up 8 bases and J gave up 3 bases; unmatched junction bases: 6. CDR3 length: 14 residues. CDR3 region: CASALLAGVYEQYF. The CDR3 nucleotides are TGCGCCAGCGCACTACTAGCGGGAGTCTACGAGCAGTACTTC.

This clonotype has a count of ten or more. This chain links TRBV2 with TRBJ2-5; TRBD1 matches at 7 bases. The V gene's germline CDR1 is SNHLY and CDR2 FYNNEI. The length of the CDR3 is 18 residues. J gave up 1 base and V 5 bases, and 16 bases lay outside the gene matches. The CDR3 loop is CASSFNKIPGQLQETQYF. The CDR3 nucleotides read TGTGCCAGCAGTTTTAATAAAATACCGGGACAGCTCCAAGAGACCCAGTACTTC.

There are a few counts of this clonotype. This chain connects TRBV19 to TRBJ1-1, with D possibly matching TRBD1 (6 bases). Germline CDR1 reads LNHDA; CDR2 reads SQIVND (reference sequence). The CDR3 is made up of 14 amino acids. V shed 3 bases and J shed 2 bases, with 10 bases lying between them. CDR3 in DNA: TGTGCCAGTAGTATGACCGGGGGCAACACTGAAGCTTTCTTT. Amino acid sequence: CASSMTGGNTEAFF.